The 9 T cell receptor beta chains reported below all come from one sample, sequenced in a study of OX40 agonist ivuxolimab in advanced cancers. TCRdb's copy holds only in-frame clones and misses some; the assay was immunoSEQ multiplex PCR. The sample carries approximately 60,000 clones, about 94% recorded once. The specimen was CD4+ or CD8+ T cells sorted from blood, collected in a trial of the OX40 agonist ivuxolimab. The receptors stem from an adult with an advanced solid tumor such as melanoma, head and neck, liver or kidney cancer.

This chain connects TRBV5-6 to TRBJ2-5; D is undetermined. The CDR3 is made up of 13 amino acids. The V gene's germline CDR1 is SGHDT and CDR2 YYEEEE. V lost 0 bases and J 13 bases, leaving 16 bases between the germline ends. The CDR3 protein is CASSLGNTADRYF. The CDR3 nucleotides are TGTGCCAGCAGCTTGGGGAATACAGCAGATCGGTACTTC.

V gene TRBV6-1 combines with J gene TRBJ2-7, with D possibly TRBD1 on 7 matching bases. Per germline, CDR1 MNHNS and CDR2 SASEGT. Trimming cost V 4 bases and J 2 bases, with 12 bases left between them. This CDR3 comprises 14 residues. This CDR3 is CASSGRDSTYEQYF. The CDR3 DNA is TGTGCCAGCAGTGGGCGGGACAGCACCTACGAGCAGTACTTC.

The gene calls are TRBV25-1 and TRBJ2-1, with D possibly called TRBD1 or TRBD2 (5 bases each). The CDR3 has 15 residues. Trimming stripped 3 bases from V and 4 bases from J, with 13 bases between. Germline V gene sequence: CDR1 MGHDK, CDR2 SYGVNS. CDR3 protein: CASSDPGASYNEQFF. In nucleotides, the CDR3 is TGTGCCAGCAGTGATCCCGGGGCCTCGTACAATGAGCAGTTCTTC. Full variable domain (remainder filled in from reference TRBV25-1 and TRBJ2-1): EADIYQTPRYLVIGTGKKITLECSQTMGHDKMYWYQQDPGMELHLIHYSYGVNSTEKGDLSSESTVSRIRTEHFPLTLESARPSHTSQYLCASSDPGASYNEQFFGPGTRLTVL.

J is TRBJ1-1 and V is TRBV19; 9 nucleotides line up with TRBD1. V lost 5 bases, J lost 0 bases, and 4 bases stayed unmatched. Germline CDR1 reads LNHDA; CDR2 reads SQIVND (reference sequence). The CDR3 runs to 15 residues. CDR3 amino acids: CASSPRQGVNTEAFF. DNA for the CDR3: TGTGCCAGTAGTCCGCGACAGGGGGTGAACACTGAAGCTTTCTTT.

The chain recombines TRBV28 with TRBJ1-4; D is possibly TRBD1 (6 bases). Trimming removed 7 bases at V and 6 bases at J, with 27 bases between. Germline V gives CDR1 MDHEN, CDR2 SYDVKM. The CDR3 extends over 18 amino acids. The CDR3 DNA reads as TGTGCCAGCACCGATCTGACCAGGGGAGGGGGGATGGATGAAAAACTGTTTTTT. Protein product: CASTDLTRGGGMDEKLFF. Using reference TRBV28 and TRBJ1-4 for the parts outside the CDR3, the full variable domain is DVKVTQSSRYLVKRTGEKVFLECVQDMDHENMFWYRQDPGLGLRLIYFSYDVKMKEKGDIPEGYSVSREKKERFSLILESASTNQTSMYLCASTDLTRGGGMDEKLFFGSGTQLSVL.

This clone was found a few times. The gene calls are TRBV28 and TRBJ1-1; D perhaps matches TRBD1 (5 bases). Germline-derived CDR1 and CDR2 are MDHEN and SYDVKM. V was trimmed by 11 bases and J by 0 bases, leaving 13 bases between them. The CDR3 has 13 amino acids. The CDR3 loop reads CAADWGVNTEAFF. The CDR3 DNA follows: TGTGCCGCCGATTGGGGGGTGAACACTGAAGCTTTCTTT.

CDR3 nucleotides: TGTGCCAGCACGGGGAAAGACCAAGAGACCCAGTACTTC. It is translated as CASTGKDQETQYF. This chain joins TRBV27 and TRBJ2-5, with D tentatively TRBD2 (5 bases). This CDR3 region has 13 residues. V was trimmed by 7 bases and J by 0 bases, leaving 9 bases between them. Germline V lookup: CDR1 MNHEY, CDR2 SMNVEV (reference sequence).

This clone was detected only a few times. The chain uses TRBV28 and TRBJ1-1; D is uncertain. The germline V and J ends were trimmed by 4 bases and 6 bases, with 9 bases remaining between them. This CDR3 has 12 residues. Germline values: CDR1 MDHEN, CDR2 SYDVKM. The DNA of the CDR3 is TGTGCCAGCAGTTGGGTAAAGTCTGAAGCTTTCTTT. Translated: CASSWVKSEAFF.

The chain carries TRBV7-9 and TRBJ2-1, with D possibly being TRBD1 (6 bases). The CDR3 spans 13 residues. In germline, CDR1 is SEHNR, CDR2 FQNEAQ (reference sequence). V lost 1 base and J lost 15, with 16 bases in between. CDR3 nucleotides: TGTGCCAGCAGCTTAGTGACAGGACTCGGCCTGTTCTTC. The encoded protein is CASSLVTGLGLFF.